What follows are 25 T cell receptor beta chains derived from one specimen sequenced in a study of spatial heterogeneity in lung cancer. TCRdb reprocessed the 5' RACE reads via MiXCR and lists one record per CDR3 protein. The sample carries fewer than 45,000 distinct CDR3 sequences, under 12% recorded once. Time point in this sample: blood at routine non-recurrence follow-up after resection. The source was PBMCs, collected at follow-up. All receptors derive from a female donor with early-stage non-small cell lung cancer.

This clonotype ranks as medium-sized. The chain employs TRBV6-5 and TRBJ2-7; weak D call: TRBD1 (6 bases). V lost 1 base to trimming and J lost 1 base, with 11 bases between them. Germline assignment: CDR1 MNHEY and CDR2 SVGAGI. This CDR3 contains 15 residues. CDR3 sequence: CASSYFPTGSYEQYF. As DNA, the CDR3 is TGTGCCAGCAGTTACTTCCCGACAGGTTCCTACGAGCAGTACTTC.

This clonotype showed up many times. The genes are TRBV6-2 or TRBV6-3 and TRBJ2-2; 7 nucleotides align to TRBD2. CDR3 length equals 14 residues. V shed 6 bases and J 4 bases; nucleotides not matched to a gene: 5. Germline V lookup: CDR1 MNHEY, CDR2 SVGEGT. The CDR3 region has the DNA TGTGCCAGCAGAGCTGGCGGGAGCACCGGGGAGCTGTTTTTT. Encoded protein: CASRAGGSTGELFF.

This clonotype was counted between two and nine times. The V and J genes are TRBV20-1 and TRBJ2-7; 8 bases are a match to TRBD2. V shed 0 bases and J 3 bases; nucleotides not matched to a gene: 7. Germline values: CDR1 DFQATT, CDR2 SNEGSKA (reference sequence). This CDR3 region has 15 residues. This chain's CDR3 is CSARDPGSGDYEQYF. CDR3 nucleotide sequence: TGCAGTGCTAGAGATCCGGGTAGCGGGGACTACGAGCAGTACTTC.

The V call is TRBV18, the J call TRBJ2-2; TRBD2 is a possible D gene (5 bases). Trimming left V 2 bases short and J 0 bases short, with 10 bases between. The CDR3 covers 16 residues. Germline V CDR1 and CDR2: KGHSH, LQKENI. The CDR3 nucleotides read TGTGCCAGCTCACCAAGGGTAGCGACGAACACCGGGGAGCTGTTTTTT. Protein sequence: CASSPRVATNTGELFF.

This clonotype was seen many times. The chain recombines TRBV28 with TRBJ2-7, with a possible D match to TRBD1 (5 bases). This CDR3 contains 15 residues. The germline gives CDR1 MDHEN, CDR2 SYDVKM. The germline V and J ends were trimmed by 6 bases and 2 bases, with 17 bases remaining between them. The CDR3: CASSLASTATYEQYF. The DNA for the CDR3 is TGTGCCAGCAGCCTTGCCTCGACAGCGACCTACGAGCAGTACTTC.

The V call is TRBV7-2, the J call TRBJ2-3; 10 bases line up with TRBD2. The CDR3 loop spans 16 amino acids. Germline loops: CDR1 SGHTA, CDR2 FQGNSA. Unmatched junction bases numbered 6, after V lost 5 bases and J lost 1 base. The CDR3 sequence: CASSKITSGGTDTQYF. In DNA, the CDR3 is TGTGCCAGCAGCAAAATAACTAGCGGGGGCACAGATACGCAGTATTTT.

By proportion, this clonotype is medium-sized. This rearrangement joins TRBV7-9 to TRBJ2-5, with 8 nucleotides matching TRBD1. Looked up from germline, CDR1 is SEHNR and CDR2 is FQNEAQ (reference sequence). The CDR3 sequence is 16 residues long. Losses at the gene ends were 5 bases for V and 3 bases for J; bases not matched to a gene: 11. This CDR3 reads CASSPPRTGREETQYF. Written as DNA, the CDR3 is TGTGCCAGCAGCCCACCCCGGACAGGGCGGGAAGAGACCCAGTACTTC.

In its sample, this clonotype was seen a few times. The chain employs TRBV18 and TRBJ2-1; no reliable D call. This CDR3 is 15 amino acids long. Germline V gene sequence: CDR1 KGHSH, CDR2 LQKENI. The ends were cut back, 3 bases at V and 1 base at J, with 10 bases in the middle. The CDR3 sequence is CASSPEPVSYNEQFF. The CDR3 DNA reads TGTGCCAGCTCACCTGAGCCTGTATCCTACAATGAGCAGTTCTTC.

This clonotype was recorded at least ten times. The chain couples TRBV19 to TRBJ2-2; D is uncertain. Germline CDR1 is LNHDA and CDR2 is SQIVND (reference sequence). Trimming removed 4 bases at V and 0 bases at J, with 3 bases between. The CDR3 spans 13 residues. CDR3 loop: CASSNPNTGELFF. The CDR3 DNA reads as TGTGCCAGTAGTAACCCGAACACCGGGGAGCTGTTTTTT.

The CDR3 reads CASSSFNRGLMKKNTGELFF. The CDR3 DNA follows: TGTGCCAGCAGCTCGTTCAACAGGGGGCTGATGAAGAAGAACACCGGGGAGCTGTTTTTT. The chain employs TRBV7-9 and TRBJ2-2; TRBD1 matches 9 bases. Germline V lookup: CDR1 SEHNR, CDR2 FQNEAQ (reference sequence). V shed 4 bases, J shed 1 base, and the junction held 16 bases outside the gene matches. The CDR3 length is 20 residues.

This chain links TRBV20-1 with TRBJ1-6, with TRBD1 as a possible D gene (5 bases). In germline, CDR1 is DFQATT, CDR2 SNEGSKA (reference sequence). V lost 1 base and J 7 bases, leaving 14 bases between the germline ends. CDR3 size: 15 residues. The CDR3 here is CSARVQQASNSPLHF. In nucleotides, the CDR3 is TGCAGTGCTAGAGTTCAACAGGCGTCAAATTCACCCCTCCACTTT.

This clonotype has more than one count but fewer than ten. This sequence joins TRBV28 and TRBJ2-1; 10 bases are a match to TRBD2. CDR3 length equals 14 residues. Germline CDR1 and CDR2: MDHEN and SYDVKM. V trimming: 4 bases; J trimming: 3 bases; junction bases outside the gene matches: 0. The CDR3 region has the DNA TGTGCCAGCAGTTCTAGCGGGGGCTACAATGAGCAGTTCTTC. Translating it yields CASSSSGGYNEQFF. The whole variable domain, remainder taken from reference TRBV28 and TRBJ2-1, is DVKVTQSSRYLVKRTGEKVFLECVQDMDHENMFWYRQDPGLGLRLIYFSYDVKMKEKGDIPEGYSVSREKKERFSLILESASTNQTSMYLCASSSSGGYNEQFFGPGTRLTVL.

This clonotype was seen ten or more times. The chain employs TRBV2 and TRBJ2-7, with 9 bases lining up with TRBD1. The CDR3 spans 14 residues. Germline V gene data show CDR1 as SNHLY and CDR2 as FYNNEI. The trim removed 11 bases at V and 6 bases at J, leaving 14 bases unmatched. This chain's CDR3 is CAAPMGQGVGEQYF. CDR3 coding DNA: TGTGCCGCTCCAATGGGACAGGGCGTCGGCGAGCAGTACTTC.

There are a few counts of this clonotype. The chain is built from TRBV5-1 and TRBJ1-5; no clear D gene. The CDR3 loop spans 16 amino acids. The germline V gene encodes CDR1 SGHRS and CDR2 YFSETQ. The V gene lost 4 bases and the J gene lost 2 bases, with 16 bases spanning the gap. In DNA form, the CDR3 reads TGCGCCAGCAGCCCCCCCACGGTTACGGGCAATCAGCCCCAGCATTTT. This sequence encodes CASSPPTVTGNQPQHF.

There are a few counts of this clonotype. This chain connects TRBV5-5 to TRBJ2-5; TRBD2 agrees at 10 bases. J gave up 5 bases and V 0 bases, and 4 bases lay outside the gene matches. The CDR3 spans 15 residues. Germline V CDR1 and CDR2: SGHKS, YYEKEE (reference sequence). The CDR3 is CASSLEGLASETQYF. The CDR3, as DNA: TGTGCCAGCAGCTTGGAGGGACTAGCGTCCGAGACCCAGTACTTC.

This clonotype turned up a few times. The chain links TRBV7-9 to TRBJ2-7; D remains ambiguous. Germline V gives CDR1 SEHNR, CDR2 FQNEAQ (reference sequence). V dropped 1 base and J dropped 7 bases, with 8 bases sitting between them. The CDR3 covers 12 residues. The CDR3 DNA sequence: TGTGCCAGCAGCTTAGATAGGGATGAGCAGTACTTC. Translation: CASSLDRDEQYF.

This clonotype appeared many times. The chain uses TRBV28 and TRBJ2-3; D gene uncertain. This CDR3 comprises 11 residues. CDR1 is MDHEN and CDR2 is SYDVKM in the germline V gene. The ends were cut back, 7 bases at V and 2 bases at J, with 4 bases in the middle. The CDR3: CASTNTDTQYF. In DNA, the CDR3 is TGTGCCAGCACTAACACAGATACGCAGTATTTT. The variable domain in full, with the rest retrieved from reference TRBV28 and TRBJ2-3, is DVKVTQSSRYLVKRTGEKVFLECVQDMDHENMFWYRQDPGLGLRLIYFSYDVKMKEKGDIPEGYSVSREKKERFSLILESASTNQTSMYLCASTNTDTQYFGPGTRLTVL.

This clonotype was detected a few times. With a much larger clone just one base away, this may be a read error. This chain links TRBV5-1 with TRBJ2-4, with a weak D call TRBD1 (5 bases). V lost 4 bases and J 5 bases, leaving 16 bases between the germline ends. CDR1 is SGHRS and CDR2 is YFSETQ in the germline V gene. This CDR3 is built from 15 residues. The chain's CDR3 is CASSHRQGMENIQYF. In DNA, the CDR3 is TGCGCCAGCAGCCACCGCCAGGGAATGGAAAACATTCAGTACTTC.

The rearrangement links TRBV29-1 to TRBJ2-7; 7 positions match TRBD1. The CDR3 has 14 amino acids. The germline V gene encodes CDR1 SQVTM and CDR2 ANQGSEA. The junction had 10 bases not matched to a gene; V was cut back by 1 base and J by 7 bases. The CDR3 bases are TGCAGCGTTGAAGGCAACAGGGGCCTAGGGGAGCAGTACTTC. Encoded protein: CSVEGNRGLGEQYF.

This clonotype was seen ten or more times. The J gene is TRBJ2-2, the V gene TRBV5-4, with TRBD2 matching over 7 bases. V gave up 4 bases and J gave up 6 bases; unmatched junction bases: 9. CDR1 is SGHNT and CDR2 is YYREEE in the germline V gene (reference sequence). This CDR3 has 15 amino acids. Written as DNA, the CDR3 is TGTGCCAGCAGCCCCCCTGCGGGAGAGGCCGGGGAGCTGTTTTTT. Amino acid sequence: CASSPPAGEAGELFF.

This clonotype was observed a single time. CDR3 protein: CASSYGRNQPQHF. CDR3 in DNA: TGTGCCAGCAGTTACGGCCGCAATCAGCCCCAGCATTTT. The chain employs TRBV6-5 and TRBJ1-5; D is unresolved. The CDR3 length is 13 residues. The V end lost 2 bases, the J end lost 2 bases, and 4 bases lay between the germline ends. CDR1 MNHEY and CDR2 SVGAGI come from the germline V gene.

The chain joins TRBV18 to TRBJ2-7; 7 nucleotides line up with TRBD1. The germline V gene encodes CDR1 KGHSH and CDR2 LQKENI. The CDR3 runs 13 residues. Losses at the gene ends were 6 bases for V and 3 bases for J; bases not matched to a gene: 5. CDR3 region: CASSRGQLYEQYF. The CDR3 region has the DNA TGTGCCAGCTCCCGGGGACAGCTCTACGAGCAGTACTTC.

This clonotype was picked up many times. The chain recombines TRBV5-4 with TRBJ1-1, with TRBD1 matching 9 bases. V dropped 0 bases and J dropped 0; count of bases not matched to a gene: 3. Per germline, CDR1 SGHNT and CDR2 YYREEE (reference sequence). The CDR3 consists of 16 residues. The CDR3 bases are TGTGCCAGCAGCTTGGCTGGGACAGGGCTGAACACTGAAGCTTTCTTT. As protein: CASSLAGTGLNTEAFF.

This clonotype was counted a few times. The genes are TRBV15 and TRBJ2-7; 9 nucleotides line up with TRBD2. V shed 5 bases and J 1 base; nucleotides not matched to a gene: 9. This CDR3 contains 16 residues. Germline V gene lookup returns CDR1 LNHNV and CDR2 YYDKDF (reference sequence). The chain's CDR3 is CATSRGTLAGSYEQYF. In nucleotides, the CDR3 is TGTGCCACCAGCCGAGGGACTCTAGCGGGGTCCTACGAGCAGTACTTC.

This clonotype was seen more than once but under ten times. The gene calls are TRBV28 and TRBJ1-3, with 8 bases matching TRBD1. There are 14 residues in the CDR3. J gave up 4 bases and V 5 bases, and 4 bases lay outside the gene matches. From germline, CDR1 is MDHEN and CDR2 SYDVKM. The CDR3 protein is CASSGDRTGNTIYF. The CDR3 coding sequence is TGTGCCAGCAGTGGGGACAGGACCGGAAACACCATATATTTT.